These T cell receptor beta chains were read from a single sample in a study of early T cells in non-severe SARS-CoV-2 infection. From the 5' RACE reads, TCRdb called clonotypes with MiXCR, one entry per CDR3 protein. The sample lists roughly 41,000 distinct CDR3 sequences, 5.4% occurring once. The sequenced sample was whole blood, obtained at baseline. These receptor sequences come from an adult who was a healthcare worker with PCR-confirmed SARS-CoV-2 infection or an uninfected control (not recorded which). CDR3s include the opening cysteine and the closing phenylalanine or tryptophan. D genes are given only for firm matches. Some rows have no size entry. The others give once, few or many, or a class for an expanded clone.

>TRBV19|TRBJ2-4|-|few
CASKEGNIQYF
TGTGCCAGTAAAGAGGGAAACATTCAGTACTTC
>TRBV7-2|TRBJ2-7|TRBD1|many
CASSLRDSAYEQYF
TGTGCCAGCAGCCTCCGGGACAGCGCCTACGAGCAGTACTTC
>TRBV4-2|TRBJ2-7|-|-
CASSQVGNEQYF
TGTGCCAGCAGCCAAGTAGGTAACGAGCAGTACTTC
>TRBV7-2|TRBJ1-2|TRBD1|many
CASSLEATGDYGYTF
TGTGCCAGCAGCTTAGAAGCGACAGGGGACTATGGCTACACCTTC
>TRBV5-1|TRBJ2-7|-|-
CASSYGVAYEQYF
TGCGCCAGCAGCTATGGGGTGGCCTACGAGCAGTACTTC
>TRBV6-1|TRBJ2-5|-|many
CASDPGTKGGETQYF
TGTGCCAGCGACCCCGGGACAAAAGGGGGAGAGACCCAGTACTTC
>TRBV7-2|TRBJ2-6|-|many
CASKLGSGANVLTF
TGTGCCAGCAAATTGGGATCTGGGGCCAACGTCCTGACTTTC
>TRBV6-1|TRBJ1-1|-|once
CASSERDESRAFF
TGTGCCAGCAGTGAGAGGGATGAGTCAAGGGCTTTCTTT
>TRBV11-2|TRBJ2-7|TRBD2|many
CASSSTQRDYYEQYF
TGTGCCAGCAGCAGCACTCAGCGGGACTACTACGAGCAGTACTTC
>TRBV5-1|TRBJ2-3|TRBD1|few
CASSLQGALNTQYF
TGCGCCAGCAGTTTGCAGGGGGCGTTAAATACGCAGTATTTT
>TRBV20-1|TRBJ2-2|-|few
CSARGAGELFF
TGCAGTGCTAGGGGGGCCGGGGAGCTGTTTTTT
>TRBV12-3/TRBV12-4|TRBJ2-3|TRBD2|many
CASSPTSEPLTDTQYF
TGTGCCAGCAGTCCCACTAGCGAACCCCTCACAGATACGCAGTATTTT
>TRBV11-2|TRBJ2-2|-|-
CASSLEFAGELFF
TGTGCCAGCAGCTTAGAGTTCGCCGGGGAGCTGTTTTTT
>TRBV28|TRBJ2-1|TRBD2|many
CASSWTRDYNEQFF
TGTGCCAGCAGCTGGACTAGGGACTACAATGAGCAGTTCTTC
>TRBV6-1|TRBJ2-1|-|many
CASSVEVQFNEQFF
TGTGCCAGCAGTGTAGAGGTTCAGTTTAATGAGCAGTTCTTC
>TRBV25-1|TRBJ2-2|-|-
CASTGSDGTGELFF
TGTGCCAGCACGGGTAGCGACGGTACCGGGGAGCTGTTTTTT
>TRBV27|TRBJ1-5|-|many
CASSPRVQQQPQHF
TGTGCCAGCAGTCCTAGGGTCCAACAACAGCCCCAGCATTTT
>TRBV4-1|TRBJ2-5|TRBD1|many
CASSQGRQGPPGETQYF
TGCGCCAGCAGCCAAGGACGACAGGGGCCCCCCGGGGAGACCCAGTACTTC
>TRBV3-1|TRBJ2-7|TRBD2|few
CASSRGTGLAVYEQYF
TGTGCCAGCAGCCGGGGAACAGGACTAGCGGTCTACGAGCAGTACTTC
>TRBV7-9|TRBJ1-1|TRBD1|-
CASRRTGNTEAFF
TGTGCCAGCAGACGGACAGGGAACACTGAAGCTTTCTTT
>TRBV20-1|TRBJ2-7|-|-
CSARDLYEQYF
TGCAGTGCTAGGGACCTCTACGAGCAGTACTTC
>TRBV10-2|TRBJ2-7|-|many
CASSESAPRYEQYF
TGCGCCAGCAGTGAGTCGGCACCACGTTACGAGCAGTACTTC
>TRBV4-1|TRBJ2-5|TRBD2|many
CASSQLGREVQETQYF
TGCGCCAGCAGCCAATTAGGGCGGGAGGTTCAAGAGACCCAGTACTTC
>TRBV28|TRBJ2-2|-|many
CASRAAGTPNTGELFF
TGTGCCAGCAGAGCCGCCGGGACACCTAACACCGGGGAGCTGTTTTTT
>TRBV5-1|TRBJ2-3|TRBD1|many
CASSLGQGPANTQYF
TGCGCCAGCAGCCTCGGACAGGGGCCGGCGAATACGCAGTATTTT
>TRBV28|TRBJ2-3|-|-
CASSPRRGWADTQYF
TGTGCCAGCAGTCCTAGGAGGGGTTGGGCAGATACGCAGTATTTT
>TRBV11-2|TRBJ2-2|TRBD2|many
CASRPLFLREGRGGELFF
TGTGCCAGCAGACCCCTTTTTCTGCGGGAGGGCCGAGGCGGGGAGCTGTTTTTT
>TRBV14|TRBJ2-2|TRBD2|many
CASSHSSGRDRELFF
TGTGCCAGCAGCCACTCGAGTGGGAGGGACCGGGAGCTGTTTTTT
>TRBV28|TRBJ2-2|-|many
CASSPPEGSGELFF
TGTGCCAGCAGTCCCCCTGAGGGGTCCGGGGAGCTGTTTTTT
>TRBV13|TRBJ2-7|-|many
CASSLNSAYEQYF
TGTGCCAGCAGCTTAAATTCGGCCTACGAGCAGTACTTC
>TRBV5-1|TRBJ1-1|TRBD1|many
CASSLWDRANTEAFF
TGCGCCAGCAGCCTATGGGACAGAGCGAACACTGAAGCTTTCTTT
>TRBV4-1|TRBJ1-4|-|-
CASSQGTEINEKLFF
TGCGCCAGCAGCCAAGGGACGGAAATTAATGAAAAACTGTTTTTT
>TRBV6-2/TRBV6-3|TRBJ2-1|TRBD2|many
CASSYSPTSGIHNEQFF
TGTGCCAGCAGTTACTCCCCGACTAGCGGGATCCACAATGAGCAGTTCTTC
>TRBV7-7|TRBJ2-1|-|-
CASSLATGHNEQFF
TGTGCTAGCAGCTTAGCCACGGGTCACAATGAGCAGTTCTTC
>TRBV18|TRBJ2-1|TRBD1|-
CASSETGGDYNEQFF
TGTGCCAGCTCAGAAACAGGGGGCGACTACAATGAGCAGTTCTTC
>TRBV11-3|TRBJ2-2|-|-
CASSLDWKPPWGELFF
TGTGCCAGCAGCTTAGATTGGAAGCCCCCTTGGGGGGAGCTGTTTTTT
>TRBV7-3|TRBJ2-3|-|-
CASSSRAVDTQYF
TGTGCCAGCAGCTCCCGAGCGGTTGATACGCAGTATTTT
>TRBV29-1|TRBJ2-7|TRBD2|many
CSAESGRDSEQYF
TGCAGCGCTGAAAGCGGGAGGGATAGCGAGCAGTACTTC
>TRBV5-1|TRBJ2-7|-|-
CASSLGDWHDEQYF
TGCGCCAGCAGCTTGGGTGATTGGCACGACGAGCAGTACTTC
>TRBV4-1|TRBJ2-3|-|-
CASSQEGDTDTQYF
TGCGCCAGCAGCCAAGAGGGGGACACAGATACGCAGTATTTT
>TRBV20-1|TRBJ1-2|TRBD1|many
CSAGTGNYGYTF
TGCAGTGCTGGGACAGGGAACTATGGCTACACCTTC
>TRBV11-2|TRBJ2-5|TRBD2|many
CASSPRLAGVQETQYF
TGTGCCAGCAGCCCCCGACTAGCGGGAGTACAAGAGACCCAGTACTTC
>TRBV20-1|TRBJ2-5|-|many
CSARWGETQYF
TGCAGTGCTAGGTGGGGAGAGACCCAGTACTTC
>TRBV28|TRBJ2-1|-|-
CASSLFLTSRREQFF
TGTGCCAGCAGTTTATTCCTCACTAGCAGGCGAGAGCAGTTCTTC
>TRBV7-9|TRBJ2-5|TRBD1|many
CASSPGQGVEETQYF
TGTGCCAGCAGCCCGGGACAGGGGGTAGAAGAGACCCAGTACTTC
>TRBV27|TRBJ2-7|-|-
CASSLWGSLGYEQYF
TGTGCCAGCAGTTTATGGGGAAGTCTAGGTTACGAGCAGTACTTC
>TRBV5-8|TRBJ1-5|-|few
CASSFPGPNNQPQHF
TGTGCCAGCAGCTTCCCAGGGCCCAACAATCAGCCCCAGCATTTT
>TRBV7-3|TRBJ2-7|TRBD1|many
CASSAGQGGYEQYF
TGTGCCAGCAGCGCCGGACAGGGAGGCTACGAGCAGTACTTC
>TRBV12-3/TRBV12-4|TRBJ2-1|TRBD2|many
CASRKLAGGRNEQFF
TGTGCCAGCAGGAAGCTAGCGGGAGGGAGGAATGAGCAGTTCTTC
>TRBV5-1|TRBJ2-7|-|many
CASRPPEAVSYEQYF
TGCGCCAGCCGACCCCCGGAGGCCGTCTCCTACGAGCAGTACTTC
>TRBV4-1|TRBJ2-3|-|many
CASSQEGGGFSSTDTQYF
TGCGCCAGCAGCCAAGAAGGTGGCGGATTTTCTAGCACAGATACGCAGTATTTT
>TRBV19|TRBJ2-5|TRBD1|many
CASSTTGTGKKTQYF
TGTGCCAGTAGTACCACAGGGACAGGGAAAAAGACCCAGTACTTC